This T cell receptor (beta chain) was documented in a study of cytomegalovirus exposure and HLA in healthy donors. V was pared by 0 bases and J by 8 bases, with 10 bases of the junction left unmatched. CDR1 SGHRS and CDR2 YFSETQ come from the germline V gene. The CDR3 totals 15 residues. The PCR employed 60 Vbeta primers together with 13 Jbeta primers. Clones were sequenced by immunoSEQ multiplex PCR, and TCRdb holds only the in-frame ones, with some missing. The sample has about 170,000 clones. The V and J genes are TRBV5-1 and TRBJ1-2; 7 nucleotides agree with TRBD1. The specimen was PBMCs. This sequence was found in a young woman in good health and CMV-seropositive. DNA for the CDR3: TGCGCCAGCAGCTTGGCGGTCACCCAGGGGGGCGGCTACACCTTC. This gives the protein CASSLAVTQGGGYTF.